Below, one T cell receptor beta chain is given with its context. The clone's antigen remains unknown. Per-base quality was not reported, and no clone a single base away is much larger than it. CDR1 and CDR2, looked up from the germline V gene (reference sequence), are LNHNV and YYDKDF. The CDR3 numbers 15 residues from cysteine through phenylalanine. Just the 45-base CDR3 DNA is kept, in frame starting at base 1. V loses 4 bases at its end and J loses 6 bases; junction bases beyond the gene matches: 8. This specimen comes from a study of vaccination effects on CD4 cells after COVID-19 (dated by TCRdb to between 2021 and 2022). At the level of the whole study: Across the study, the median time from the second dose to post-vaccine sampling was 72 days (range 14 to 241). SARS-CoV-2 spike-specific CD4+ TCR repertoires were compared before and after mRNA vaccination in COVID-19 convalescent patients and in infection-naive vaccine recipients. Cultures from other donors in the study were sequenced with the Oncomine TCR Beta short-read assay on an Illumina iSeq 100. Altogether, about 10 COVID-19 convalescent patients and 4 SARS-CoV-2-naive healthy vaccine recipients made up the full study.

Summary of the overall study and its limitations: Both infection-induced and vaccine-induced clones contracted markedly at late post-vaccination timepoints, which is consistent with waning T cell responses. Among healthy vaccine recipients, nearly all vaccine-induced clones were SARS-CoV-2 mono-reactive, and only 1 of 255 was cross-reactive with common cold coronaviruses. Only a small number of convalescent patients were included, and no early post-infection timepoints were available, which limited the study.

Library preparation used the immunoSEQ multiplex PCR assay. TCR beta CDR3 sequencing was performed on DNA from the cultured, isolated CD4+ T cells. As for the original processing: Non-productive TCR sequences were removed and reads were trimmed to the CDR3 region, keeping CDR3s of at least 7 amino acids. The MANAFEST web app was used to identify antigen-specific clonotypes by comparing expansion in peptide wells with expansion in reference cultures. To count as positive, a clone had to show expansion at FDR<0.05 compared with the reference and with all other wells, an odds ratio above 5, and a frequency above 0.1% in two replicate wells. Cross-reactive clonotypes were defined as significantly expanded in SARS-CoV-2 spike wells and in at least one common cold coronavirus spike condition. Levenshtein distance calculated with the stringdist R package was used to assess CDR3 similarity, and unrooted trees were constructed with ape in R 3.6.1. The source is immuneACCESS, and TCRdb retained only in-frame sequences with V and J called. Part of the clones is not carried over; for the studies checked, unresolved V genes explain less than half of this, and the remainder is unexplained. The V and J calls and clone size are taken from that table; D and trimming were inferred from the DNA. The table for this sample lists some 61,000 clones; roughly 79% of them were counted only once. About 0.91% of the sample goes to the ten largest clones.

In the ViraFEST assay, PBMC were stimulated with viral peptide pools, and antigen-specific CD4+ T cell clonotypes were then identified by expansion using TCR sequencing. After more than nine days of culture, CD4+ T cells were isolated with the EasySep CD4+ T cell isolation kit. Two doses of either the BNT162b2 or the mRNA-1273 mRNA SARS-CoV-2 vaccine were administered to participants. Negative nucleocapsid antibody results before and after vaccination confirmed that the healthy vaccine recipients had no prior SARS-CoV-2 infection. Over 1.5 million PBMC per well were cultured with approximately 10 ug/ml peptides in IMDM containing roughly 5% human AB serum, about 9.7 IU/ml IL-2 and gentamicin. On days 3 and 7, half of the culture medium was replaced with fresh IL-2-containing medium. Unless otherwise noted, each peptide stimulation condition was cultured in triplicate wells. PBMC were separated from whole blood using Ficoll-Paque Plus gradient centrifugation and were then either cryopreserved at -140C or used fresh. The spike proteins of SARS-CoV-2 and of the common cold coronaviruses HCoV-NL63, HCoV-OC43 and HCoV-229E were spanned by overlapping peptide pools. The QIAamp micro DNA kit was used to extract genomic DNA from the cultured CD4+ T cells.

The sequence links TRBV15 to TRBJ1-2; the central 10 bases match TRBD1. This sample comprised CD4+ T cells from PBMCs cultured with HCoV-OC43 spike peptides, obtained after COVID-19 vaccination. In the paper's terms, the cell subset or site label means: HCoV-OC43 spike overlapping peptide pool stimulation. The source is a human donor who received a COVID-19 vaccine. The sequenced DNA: TGTGCCACCAGCACACCGGGACAGGGGATTCATGGCTACACCTTC. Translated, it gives CATSTPGQGIHGYTF. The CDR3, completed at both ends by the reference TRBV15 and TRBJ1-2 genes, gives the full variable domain DAMVIQNPRYQVTQFGKPVTLSCSQTLNHNVMYWYQQKSSQAPKLLFHYYDKDFNNEADTPDNFQSRRPNTSFCFLDIRSPGLGDTAMYLCATSTPGQGIHGYTFGSGTRLTVV.